This TCR beta chain emerged from a study of T cell clones after liver transplantation. Study summary: Samples came from ITN030ST, which attempted immunosuppression withdrawal within 2 years of liver transplantation. Pre-transplant mixed lymphocyte reactions yielded third-party-reactive TCRbeta sequences as comparators for graft-donor-reactive sequences. Blood was drawn pre-transplant, before withdrawal, and after full or failed withdrawal. The study's findings and limits: A significant post-transplant drop in circulating graft-donor-reactive CD4 TCRbeta sequences occurred in most of the 8 subjects.

Remarks on this clone: What it recognizes is unknown.

Sequenced by immunoSEQ multiplex PCR; TCRdb stores in-frame clones only, minus some. The repertoire consists of about 85,000 clones, with about 82% occurring once and the leading ten covering less than 0.6%. With 5 bases removed from V and 7 bases from J, the gap between germline ends came to 11 bases. This CDR3 has 13 amino acids. Germline V gene sequence: CDR1 LNHDA, CDR2 SQIVND (reference sequence). The source is a human patient who received a liver transplant. Some T cells may trace back to the graft donor. The sequences come from CD4+ T cells from blood, collected 45 to 46 months after liver transplant. The chain uses TRBV19 and TRBJ1-4; TRBD1 is a possible D gene (5 bases). CDR3 in amino acids: CASSDRGGEKLFF. The CDR3 DNA sequence: TGTGCCAGTAGTGATAGGGGAGGTGAAAAACTGTTTTTT.